Sequencing of this T cell receptor beta chain was carried out in a study of blood T cell repertoires in COVID-19. Study-wide background: Acute and convalescent COVID-19 specimens originated in the United States, Italy and Spain.

Libraries were prepared by immunoSEQ multiplex PCR; TCRdb keeps only in-frame clonotypes and omits some of them. The sample consists of under 450,000 clones, roughly nine tenths of them appearing once. Germline CDR1 is SGHAT and CDR2 is FQNNGV. This CDR3 is 13 amino acids long. The V and J ends lost 5 bases and 1 base respectively, with 8 bases between them. The sequence came from a woman aged 40-49 years who had been exposed to COVID-19. The specimen was PBMCs or T cells enriched from blood (not recorded which). The chain carries TRBV11-2 and TRBJ2-5; D might be TRBD2 (6 bases). This CDR3 is CASSGGLQETQYF. CDR3 coding DNA: TGTGCCAGCAGCGGGGGACTCCAAGAGACCCAGTACTTC.